The 9 T cell receptor beta chains below were found in one sample sequenced in a study. TCRdb fed the 5' RACE reads into MiXCR, producing one record per CDR3 protein. This table has about 32,000 distinct CDR3 sequences, more than 20% appearing once. Cells sorted as Tregs were CD4+, CD25+ and CD127-/low. Sample: tumor-infiltrating Tregs sorted from the breast tumor. The receptors originated from a female donor with breast cancer.

The chain couples TRBV5-1 to TRBJ1-1; 11 bases match TRBD1. There are 13 residues in the CDR3. V lost 7 bases and J lost 4; bases outside the gene matches: 3. CDR1 and CDR2 from the germline V gene are SGHRS and YFSETQ. Written as DNA, the CDR3 is TGCGCCAGCGGACAGGGGGCGCTCACTGAAGCTTTCTTT. Its translation: CASGQGALTEAFF.

This clonotype was detected ten times or more. The genes are TRBV7-9 and TRBJ1-5; TRBD1 agrees at 7 bases. With 4 bases clipped from V and 4 bases from J, the junction kept 4 bases outside the gene matches. Germline assignment: CDR1 SEHNR and CDR2 FQNEAQ (reference sequence). This CDR3 region has 14 residues. The CDR3: CASSWGQMNQPQHF. The CDR3 DNA is TGTGCCAGCAGCTGGGGACAGATGAATCAGCCCCAGCATTTT.

Many counts were recorded for this clonotype. The V gene is TRBV6-5, the J gene TRBJ1-1; the D is unclear. Trimming removed 0 bases from V and 0 bases from J, with 5 bases in between. Per the germline V gene, CDR1 is MNHEY and CDR2 is SVGAGI. The CDR3 loop spans 14 amino acids. The CDR3, as DNA: TGTGCCAGCAGTTACTCTCGGGTGAACACTGAAGCTTTCTTT. As protein: CASSYSRVNTEAFF.

CDR3 sequence reads: CASSLGARTYEQYF. In DNA form, the CDR3 reads TGCGCCAGCAGCTTGGGAGCGAGGACATACGAGCAGTACTTC. This chain uses TRBV5-1 with TRBJ2-7; a possible D gene is TRBD1 (5 bases). The germline V gene encodes CDR1 SGHRS and CDR2 YFSETQ. Trimming took off 0 bases at V and 4 bases at J, with 11 bases between the two ends. This CDR3 is 14 amino acids long.

This clonotype is judged medium-sized. The gene calls are TRBV7-9 and TRBJ2-1, with 10 bases fitting TRBD2. Germline lookup yields CDR1 SEHNR and CDR2 FQNEAQ (reference sequence). V lost 5 bases to trimming and J lost 4 bases; unmatched junction nucleotides: 2. The CDR3 consists of 14 residues. As DNA, the CDR3 is TGTGCCAGCAGCCGGACTAGCGGTTACAATGAGCAGTTCTTC. Translation: CASSRTSGYNEQFF.

This clonotype was picked up a small number of times. The V call is TRBV5-1, the J call TRBJ1-1, with D unresolved. CDR3 length equals 14 residues. Germline V CDR1 and CDR2: SGHRS, YFSETQ. V dropped 0 bases and J dropped 4 bases, with 10 bases sitting between them. CDR3 in DNA: TGCGCCAGCAGCTTGGCTCAGTTCCGCACTGAAGCTTTCTTT. The encoded protein is CASSLAQFRTEAFF.

This chain joins TRBV7-9 and TRBJ1-4; tentatively, D is TRBD1 (5 bases). Germline loops: CDR1 SEHNR, CDR2 FQNEAQ (reference sequence). This CDR3 is 16 amino acids long. Trimming took off 4 bases at V and 4 bases at J, with 16 bases between the two ends. CDR3 bases: TGTGCCAGCAGCTCCCAGGGCTGGACAATTAATGAAAAACTGTTTTTT. Translated: CASSSQGWTINEKLFF.

Within the sample, this clonotype is medium-sized (0.01 to 0.1%). The chain recombines TRBV5-1 with TRBJ1-2; D gene unclear. Per the germline V gene, CDR1 is SGHRS and CDR2 is YFSETQ. The CDR3 is made up of 15 amino acids. Trimming removed 1 base at V and 7 bases at J, with 17 bases between. CDR3 in DNA: TGCGCCAGCAGCTTGACCAGGAGGGATACTCGTGGCTACACCTTC. Its protein product is CASSLTRRDTRGYTF.

This chain connects TRBV19 to TRBJ1-5, with D tentatively TRBD1 (6 bases). Trimming took off 0 bases at V and 6 bases at J, with 12 bases between the two ends. This CDR3 region has 15 residues. CDR1 and CDR2 (germline): LNHDA, SQIVND (reference sequence). CDR3 region: CASSIERGATQPQHF. CDR3 DNA sequence: TGTGCCAGTAGTATAGAGCGGGGGGCAACTCAGCCCCAGCATTTT.